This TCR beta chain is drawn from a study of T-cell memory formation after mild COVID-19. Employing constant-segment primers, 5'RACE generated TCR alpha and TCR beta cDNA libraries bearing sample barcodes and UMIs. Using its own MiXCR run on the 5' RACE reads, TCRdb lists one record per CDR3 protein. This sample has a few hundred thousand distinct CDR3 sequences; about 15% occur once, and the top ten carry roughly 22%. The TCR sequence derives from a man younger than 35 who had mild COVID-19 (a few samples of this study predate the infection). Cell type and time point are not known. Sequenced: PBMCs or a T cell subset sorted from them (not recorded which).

The DNA for the CDR3 is TGTGCCAGCAGGCGGAGGGGAGGGGCCGCAGATACGCAGTATTTT. As protein: CASRRRGGAADTQYF. The chain recombines TRBV7-2 with TRBJ2-3; 7 bases agree with TRBD2. Germline CDR1 reads SGHTA; CDR2 reads FQGNSA. V trimming: 6 bases; J trimming: 4 bases; junction bases outside the gene matches: 10. The CDR3 contains 15 residues.